The 25 T cell receptor beta chains below all came from one sample that was sequenced in a study of spatial heterogeneity in lung cancer. Time point reported: sample taken at primary tumor resection. Extraction of whole RNA from tumor, nontumor lung or frozen PBMC preceded unsorted sequencing. Using its own MiXCR run on the 5' RACE reads, TCRdb lists one record per CDR3 protein. Here the sample spans about 23,000 distinct CDR3 sequences, 4% to 6% being singletons. The starting material was PBMCs, obtained at surgery. These receptor sequences come from a male donor with early-stage non-small cell lung cancer.

This clonotype appeared many times. V is TRBV7-8 and J is TRBJ1-4; no firm D call. The ends were cut back, 5 bases at V and 7 bases at J, with 14 bases in the middle. The CDR3 sequence is 14 residues long. The germline CDR1 and CDR2 sequences are SGHVS and FQNEAQ. Here the CDR3 DNA reads TGTGCCAGCAGCCCCGGTGTTCGGGGTGAAAAACTGTTTTTT. Translated: CASSPGVRGEKLFF.

This clonotype appeared many times. The genes are TRBV19 and TRBJ2-7; weak D call: TRBD1 (6 bases). V lost 3 bases and J 4 bases, leaving 10 bases between the germline ends. The CDR3 totals 13 residues. The germline gives CDR1 LNHDA, CDR2 SQIVND (reference sequence). CDR3 nucleotide sequence: TGTGCCAGTAGTATGGGGGCCGCTTACGAGCAGTACTTC. Translated: CASSMGAAYEQYF. The entire variable domain, with the rest obtained from reference TRBV19 and TRBJ2-7, is as follows: DGGITQSPKYLFRKEGQNVTLSCEQNLNHDAMYWYRQDPGQGLRLIYYSQIVNDFQKGDIAEGYSVSREKKESFPLTVTSAQKNPTAFYLCASSMGAAYEQYFGPGTRLTVT.

This clonotype was seen at least ten times. The chain joins TRBV6-1 to TRBJ1-5; maybe TRBD1 (6 bases). Germline CDR1 and CDR2: MNHNS and SASEGT. Between the trimmed V and J ends, which lost 3 bases and 4 bases, there was a span of 13 bases. The CDR3 contains 15 residues. This CDR3 reads CASSDRGDINQPQHF. CDR3 DNA sequence: TGTGCCAGCAGTGATCGGGGGGACATAAATCAGCCCCAGCATTTT.

This clonotype was observed at least ten times. The chain has TRBV6-5 and TRBJ2-5; TRBD1 or TRBD2 may be the D gene (6 bases each). Germline CDR1 is MNHEY and CDR2 is SVGAGI. CDR3 size: 17 residues. The V end was cut by 0 bases, the J end by 5 bases, with 19 bases between. The CDR3 bases are TGTGCCAGCAGTTACTCGGGTGCTGGGGGGCCAGGGGAGACCCAGTACTTC. As protein: CASSYSGAGGPGETQYF.

In this sample, this clonotype turned up many times. V usage is TRBV28 and J usage is TRBJ2-1, with D perhaps matching TRBD1 or TRBD2 (5 bases each). CDR3 length equals 17 residues. In germline, CDR1 is MDHEN, CDR2 SYDVKM. V lost 2 bases and J 5 bases, leaving 19 bases between the germline ends. The CDR3 region is CASSLGGAPTPNNEQFF. The CDR3 nucleotides read TGTGCCAGCAGTTTAGGGGGAGCCCCAACCCCAAACAATGAGCAGTTCTTC.

This clonotype appeared many times. This chain joins TRBV20-1 and TRBJ2-1; 14 bases align to TRBD2. J was trimmed by 9 bases and V by 6 bases; bases with no gene match: 13. Germline V gives CDR1 DFQATT, CDR2 SNEGSKA (reference sequence). This CDR3 is built from 16 residues. This CDR3 is CSASPPGLAGVAEQFF. In nucleotides, the CDR3 is TGCAGTGCCAGCCCCCCGGGACTAGCGGGAGTTGCTGAGCAGTTCTTC.

This clonotype was recorded many times. The chain links TRBV7-8 to TRBJ2-1; D remains unclear. The CDR3 is made up of 13 amino acids. Germline V gives CDR1 SGHVS, CDR2 FQNEAQ. Trimming pared 7 bases from V and 5 bases from J, leaving 12 bases between. CDR3 in amino acids: CASIGQANNEQFF. The DNA of the CDR3 is TGTGCCAGCATAGGTCAGGCCAACAATGAGCAGTTCTTC.

This clonotype is medium-sized within its sample. V gene TRBV10-1 combines with J gene TRBJ2-3, with TRBD1 matching over 8 bases. This CDR3 has 13 amino acids. Germline V gene lookup returns CDR1 WNHNN and CDR2 SYGVQD (reference sequence). The junction had 5 bases not matched to a gene; V was cut back by 6 bases and J by 6 bases. CDR3 nucleotides: TGCGCCAGCAGGGGGTCAGGGGGCGATACGCAGTATTTT. As protein: CASRGSGGDTQYF.

The sample holds many counts of this clonotype. In DNA form, the CDR3 reads TGTGCCAGCAGTGGGAGGCAGAACCTTAGCAATCAGCCCCAGCATTTT. Translating it yields CASSGRQNLSNQPQHF. The genes are TRBV6-1 and TRBJ1-5; the D is unclear. Deletions cut 4 bases from V and 0 bases from J, with 13 bases between. Germline CDR1 reads MNHNS; CDR2 reads SASEGT. CDR3 size: 16 residues.

In this sample, this clonotype turned up many times. The V and J genes are TRBV6-1 and TRBJ1-5, with D unclear. The germline V gene encodes CDR1 MNHNS and CDR2 SASEGT. This CDR3 is 17 amino acids long. Trimming left V 3 bases short and J 4 bases short, with 19 bases between. The CDR3 bases are TGTGCCAGCAGTGATCTCCCTAGGGCAGGACTTAATCAGCCCCAGCATTTT. Encoded protein: CASSDLPRAGLNQPQHF.

This clonotype has at least ten counts. V and J are TRBV28 and TRBJ2-2; TRBD2 aligns across 12 bases. The CDR3 extends over 19 amino acids. Looked up from germline, CDR1 is MDHEN and CDR2 is SYDVKM. Unmatched junction bases numbered 18, after V lost 7 bases and J lost 6 bases. CDR3 coding DNA: TGTGCCAGCAAAAGCCCCGGGACGCAGACTAGCGGGAGCGCCGGGGAGCTGTTTTTT. The encoded protein is CASKSPGTQTSGSAGELFF.

This clonotype was seen repeatedly, ten times or more. J is TRBJ2-2 and V is TRBV7-9, with D possibly TRBD2 on 7 matching bases. The CDR3 is 17 amino acids. The V gene lost 7 bases and the J gene lost 6 bases, with 24 bases spanning the gap. CDR1 and CDR2 (germline): SEHNR, FQNEAQ (reference sequence). For the CDR3, the DNA is TGTGCCAGCACCCAGGGGTACGGGGGGCGCTCCCCCGGGGAGCTGTTTTTT. Its translation: CASTQGYGGRSPGELFF.

Ten or more counts support this clonotype. This sequence joins TRBV12-3 or TRBV12-4 and TRBJ2-7; TRBD2 aligns across 9 bases. CDR3 length: 17 amino acids. V was pared by 5 bases and J by 3 bases, with 14 bases of the junction left unmatched. CDR3 amino acids: CASSGGRSSGSFYEQYF. The DNA for the CDR3 is TGTGCCAGCAGTGGGGGGCGCAGTAGCGGGAGTTTCTACGAGCAGTACTTC.

This clonotype was counted ten times or more. This chain uses TRBV6-6 with TRBJ2-3, with D unresolved. The germline CDR1 and CDR2 sequences are MNHNY and SVGAGI (reference sequence). CDR3 length equals 11 residues. Trimming removed 10 bases from V and 2 bases from J, with 7 bases in between. This CDR3 is CATYTTDTQYF. CDR3 nucleotides: TGTGCCACCTACACCACAGATACGCAGTATTTT.

This clonotype was counted ten times or more. The V and J genes are TRBV27 and TRBJ2-7, with 9 bases fitting TRBD1. This CDR3 is 20 amino acids long. CDR1 is MNHEY and CDR2 is SMNVEV in the germline V gene (reference sequence). The J segment lost 6 bases and the V segment lost 5 bases, leaving 26 bases of the junction unmatched. Here the CDR3 DNA reads TGTGCCAGCAGTGCCACCGGGACAGGGTGGGGCAGGGCGACCCCGCGCGAGCAGTACTTC. This translates into CASSATGTGWGRATPREQYF.

This clonotype was seen ten or more times. This chain uses TRBV6-6 with TRBJ1-4; D unclear. The CDR3 has 14 amino acids. V lost 6 bases and J lost 8, with 16 bases in between. Per the germline V gene, CDR1 is MNHNY and CDR2 is SVGAGI (reference sequence). This CDR3 reads CASSRLGGREKLFF. In DNA, the CDR3 is TGTGCCAGCAGCCGATTGGGCGGGCGCGAAAAACTGTTTTTT.

This clonotype was detected ten times or more. The chain is built from TRBV6-5 and TRBJ2-2; D is unresolved. This CDR3 is built from 13 residues. The V end lost 0 bases, the J end lost 6 bases, and 5 bases lay between the germline ends. The germline gives CDR1 MNHEY, CDR2 SVGAGI. CDR3 coding DNA: TGTGCCAGCAGTTACTCCCGGCCCGGGGAGCTGTTTTTT. Its protein is CASSYSRPGELFF.

This clonotype was counted ten times or more. The rearrangement links TRBV20-1 to TRBJ2-1; TRBD2 aligns across 14 bases. The CDR3 sequence is 19 residues long. J gave up 4 bases and V 1 base, and 12 bases lay outside the gene matches. Germline CDR1 DFQATT, CDR2 SNEGSKA (reference sequence). The CDR3: CSARAQRTSGRTPYNEQFF. The CDR3 nucleotides read TGCAGTGCTAGAGCCCAAAGGACTAGCGGGAGGACCCCATACAATGAGCAGTTCTTC.

As concerns this clonotype: This could be a read error, since a much larger clone is one nucleotide away. V is TRBV7-9 and J is TRBJ1-2; 8 bases fit TRBD1. The germline V gene encodes CDR1 SEHNR and CDR2 FQNEAQ (reference sequence). Germline trimming cut 5 bases from V and 4 bases from J; bases unmatched to any gene: 0. The CDR3 is made up of 12 amino acids. The CDR3 loop is CASSTGGYGYTF. The CDR3 DNA reads as TGTGCCAGCAGCACAGGGGGCTATGGCTACACCTTC. The full variable domain, in which reference TRBV7-9 and TRBJ1-2 provide the parts outside the CDR3, is DTGVSQNPRHKITKRGQNVTFRCDPISEHNRLYWYRQTLGQGPEFLTYFQNEAQLEKSRLLSDRFSAERPKGSFSTLEIQRTEQGDSAMYLCASSTGGYGYTFGSGTRLTVV.

Ten or more counts support this clonotype. The V and J genes are TRBV7-2 and TRBJ2-3; D ambiguous. The germline gives CDR1 SGHTA, CDR2 FQGNSA. V gave up 0 bases and J gave up 1 base, with 5 bases separating them. CDR3 length: 14 residues. Here the CDR3 DNA reads TGTGCCAGCAGCTTAGCTACTCGCACAGATACGCAGTATTTT. It codes for CASSLATRTDTQYF.

This clonotype was seen ten or more times. The DNA of the CDR3 is TGCAGTGCCAAATATGAGACCCAGTACTTC. Protein: CSAKYETQYF. V and J are TRBV20-1 and TRBJ2-5; D ambiguous. The CDR3 runs to 10 residues. Between the trimmed V and J ends, which lost 6 bases and 5 bases, there was a span of 7 bases. The germline V gene has CDR1 DFQATT and CDR2 SNEGSKA (reference sequence).

This clonotype has ten or more counts. The chain has TRBV16 and TRBJ1-6; 9 nucleotides align to TRBD1. The CDR3 spans 15 residues. The J segment lost 9 bases and the V segment lost 4 bases, leaving 7 bases of the junction unmatched. CDR1 is KGHSY, CDR2 FQNENV, per germline. CDR3 coding DNA: TGTGCCAGCAGCCCCCGGGGACAGGGCCTTTCACCCCTCCACTTT. It codes for CASSPRGQGLSPLHF.

This clonotype was detected many times. The J gene is TRBJ2-6, the V gene TRBV6-5, with 9 bases that match TRBD1. The trim removed 5 bases at V and 2 bases at J, leaving 13 bases unmatched. The CDR3 is 19 amino acids. Per the germline V gene, CDR1 is MNHEY and CDR2 is SVGAGI. The CDR3 DNA reads TGTGCCAGCAGTCCCCCGTCGGGACAGGGCGGGCCTGGGGCCAACGTCCTGACTTTC. It codes for CASSPPSGQGGPGANVLTF.

This clonotype was seen repeatedly, ten times or more. This sequence joins TRBV5-1 and TRBJ2-1; D possibly corresponds to TRBD1 (7 bases). Trimming took 4 bases from V and 0 from J, leaving 20 bases between them. The CDR3 extends over 18 amino acids. Per germline, CDR1 SGHRS and CDR2 YFSETQ. This CDR3 is CASSRRALDRSSYNEQFF. In nucleotides, the CDR3 is TGCGCCAGCAGCCGGAGGGCTCTGGACAGGAGCTCCTACAATGAGCAGTTCTTC. Full variable domain (remainder filled in from reference TRBV5-1 and TRBJ2-1): KAGVTQTPRYLIKTRGQQVTLSCSPISGHRSVSWYQQTPGQGLQFLFEYFSETQRNKGNFPGRFSGRQFSNSRSEMNVSTLELGDSALYLCASSRRALDRSSYNEQFFGPGTRLTVL.

This chain connects TRBV7-8 to TRBJ2-3; a weak D match, TRBD1 (6 bases). V was shortened by 5 bases and J by 5 bases, with 14 bases between the two germline ends. The germline CDR1 and CDR2 sequences are SGHVS and FQNEAQ. There are 14 residues in the CDR3. In DNA form, the CDR3 reads TGTGCCAGCAGCCCACGACAGGCCCTAGATACGCAGTATTTT. Translated, it gives CASSPRQALDTQYF. Based on the CDR3 plus reference TRBV7-8 and TRBJ2-3, the full variable domain is GAGVSQSPRYKVAKRGQDVALRCDPISGHVSLFWYQQALGQGPEFLTYFQNEAQLDKSGLPSDRFFAERPEGSVSTLKIQRTQQEDSAVYLCASSPRQALDTQYFGPGTRLTVL.